This T cell receptor (beta chain) was found in a study of control samples from healthy donors and cancer patients. Profiling relied on immunoSEQ multiplex PCR, and the TCRdb table lists in-frame clones only, not all of them. Of about 170,000 clones in the sample, around 93% are singletons; the top ten hold 4.1%. Germline CDR1 is GTSNPN and CDR2 is SVGIG (reference sequence). V lost 5 bases and J lost 3, with 13 bases in between. The CDR3 runs 13 residues. The specimen sequenced was blood. This receptor was taken from a woman between 55 and 75 years old in good health. The chain carries TRBV30 and TRBJ1-1; D gene unclear. The CDR3 region has the DNA TGTGCCTGGGGGGAGGAGGCGGACACTGAAGCTTTCTTT. Amino acid sequence: CAWGEEADTEAFF. The variable domain in full, completed from reference TRBV30 and TRBJ1-1, reads SQTIHQWPATLVQPVGSPLSLECTVEGTSNPNLYWYRQAAGRGLQLLFYSVGIGQISSEVPQNLSASRPQDRQFILSSKKLLLSDSGFYLCAWGEEADTEAFFGQGTRLTVV.